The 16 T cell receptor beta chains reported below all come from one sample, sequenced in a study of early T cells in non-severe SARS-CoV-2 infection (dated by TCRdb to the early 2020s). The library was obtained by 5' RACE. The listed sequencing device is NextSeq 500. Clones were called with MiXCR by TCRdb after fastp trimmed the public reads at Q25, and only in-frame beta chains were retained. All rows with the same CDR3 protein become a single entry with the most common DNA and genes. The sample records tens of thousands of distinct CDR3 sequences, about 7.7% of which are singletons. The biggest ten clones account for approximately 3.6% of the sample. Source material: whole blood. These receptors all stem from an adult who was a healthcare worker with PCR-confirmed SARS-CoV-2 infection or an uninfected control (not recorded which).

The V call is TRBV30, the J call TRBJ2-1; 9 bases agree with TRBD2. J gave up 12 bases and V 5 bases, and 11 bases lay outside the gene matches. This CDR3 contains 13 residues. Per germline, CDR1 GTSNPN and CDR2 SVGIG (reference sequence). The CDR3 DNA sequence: TGTGCCTGGGCCGGGACTAGCAGAATAAGGCAGTTCTTC. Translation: CAWAGTSRIRQFF.

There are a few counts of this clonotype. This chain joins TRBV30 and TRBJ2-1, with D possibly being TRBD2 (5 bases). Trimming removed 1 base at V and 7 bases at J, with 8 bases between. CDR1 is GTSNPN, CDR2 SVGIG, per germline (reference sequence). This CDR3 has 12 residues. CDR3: CAWSASGNEQFF. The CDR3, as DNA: TGTGCCTGGAGTGCCAGCGGTAATGAGCAGTTCTTC.

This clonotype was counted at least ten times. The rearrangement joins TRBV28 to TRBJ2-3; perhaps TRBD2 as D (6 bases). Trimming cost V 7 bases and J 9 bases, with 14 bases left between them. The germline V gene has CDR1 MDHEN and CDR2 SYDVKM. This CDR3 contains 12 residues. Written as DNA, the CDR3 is TGTGCCAGCACCCCGGAGGGATTAACGCAGTATTTT. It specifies CASTPEGLTQYF.

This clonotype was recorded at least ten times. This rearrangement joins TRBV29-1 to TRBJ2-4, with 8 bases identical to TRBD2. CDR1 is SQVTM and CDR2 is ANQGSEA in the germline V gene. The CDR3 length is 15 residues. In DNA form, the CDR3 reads TGCAGTTTTTCCCCCTCGGCCGGGGGGGAAGGCATTCAGTACTTC. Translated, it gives CSFSPSAGGEGIQYF.

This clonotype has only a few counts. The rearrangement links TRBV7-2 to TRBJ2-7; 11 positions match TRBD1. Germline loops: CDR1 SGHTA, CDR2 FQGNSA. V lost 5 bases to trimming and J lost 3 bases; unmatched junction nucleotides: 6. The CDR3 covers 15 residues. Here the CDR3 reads CASSPRTGGGYEQYF. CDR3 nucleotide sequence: TGTGCCAGCAGCCCCCGGACAGGGGGCGGCTACGAGCAGTACTTC.

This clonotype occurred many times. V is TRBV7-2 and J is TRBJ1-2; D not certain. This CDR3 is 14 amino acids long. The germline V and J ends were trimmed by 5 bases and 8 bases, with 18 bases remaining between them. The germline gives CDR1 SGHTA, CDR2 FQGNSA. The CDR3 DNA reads TGTGCCAGCAGCCCTAGCAGGAGATTAAACGGCTACACCTTC. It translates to CASSPSRRLNGYTF. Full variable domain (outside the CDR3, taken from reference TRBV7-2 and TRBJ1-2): GAGVSQSPSNKVTEKGKDVELRCDPISGHTALYWYRQSLGQGLEFLIYFQGNSAPDKSGLPSDRFSAERTGGSVSTLTIQRTQQEDSAVYLCASSPSRRLNGYTFGSGTRLTVV.

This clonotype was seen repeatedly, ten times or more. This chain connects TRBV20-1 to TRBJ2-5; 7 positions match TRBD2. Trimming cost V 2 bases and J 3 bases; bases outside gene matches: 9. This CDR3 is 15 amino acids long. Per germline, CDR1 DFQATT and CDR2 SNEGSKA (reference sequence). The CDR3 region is CSARSPGLEKETQYF. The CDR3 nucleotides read TGCAGTGCTAGATCCCCTGGACTAGAGAAAGAGACCCAGTACTTC.

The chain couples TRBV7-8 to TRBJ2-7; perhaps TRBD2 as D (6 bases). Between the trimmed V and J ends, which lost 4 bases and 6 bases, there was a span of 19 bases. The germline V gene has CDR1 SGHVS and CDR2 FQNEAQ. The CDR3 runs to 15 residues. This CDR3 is CASSYSGMGLPEQYF. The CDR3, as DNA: TGTGCCAGCAGCTACAGTGGTATGGGACTTCCCGAGCAGTACTTC.

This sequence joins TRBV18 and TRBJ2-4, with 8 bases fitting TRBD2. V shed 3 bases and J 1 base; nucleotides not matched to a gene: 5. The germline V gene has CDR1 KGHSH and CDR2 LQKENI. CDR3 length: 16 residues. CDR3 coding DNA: TGTGCCAGCTCACCGCAGAGCGGGAGCGCCAAAAACATTCAGTACTTC. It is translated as CASSPQSGSAKNIQYF.

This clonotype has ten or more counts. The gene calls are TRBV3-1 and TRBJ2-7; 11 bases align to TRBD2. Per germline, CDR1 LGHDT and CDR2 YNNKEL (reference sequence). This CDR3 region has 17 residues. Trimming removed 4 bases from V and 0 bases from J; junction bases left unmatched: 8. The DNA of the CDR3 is TGTGCCAGCAGCCGCTCGGGACTAGCGGATTTCTCCTACGAGCAGTACTTC. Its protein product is CASSRSGLADFSYEQYF.

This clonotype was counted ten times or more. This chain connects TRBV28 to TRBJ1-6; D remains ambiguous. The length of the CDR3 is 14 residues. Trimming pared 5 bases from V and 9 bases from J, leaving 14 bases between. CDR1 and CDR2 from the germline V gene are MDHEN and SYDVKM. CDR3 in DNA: TGTGCCAGCAGTCTCGGGCGGGATATTTCACCCCTCCACTTT. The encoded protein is CASSLGRDISPLHF.

The CDR3 DNA sequence: TGTGCCAGCAGTTCCCTTGGGACCCCCTCTGGGGCCAACGTCCTGACTTTC. Amino acid sequence: CASSSLGTPSGANVLTF. The chain carries TRBV28 and TRBJ2-6; either TRBD1 or TRBD2 may fit D (5 bases each). Trimming took 4 bases from V and 0 from J, leaving 13 bases between them. The CDR3 runs to 17 residues. Germline values: CDR1 MDHEN, CDR2 SYDVKM.

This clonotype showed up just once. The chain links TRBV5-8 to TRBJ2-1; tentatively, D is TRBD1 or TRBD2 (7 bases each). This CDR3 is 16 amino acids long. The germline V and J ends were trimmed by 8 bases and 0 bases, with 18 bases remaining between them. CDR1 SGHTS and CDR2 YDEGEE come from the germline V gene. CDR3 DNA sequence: TGTGCCAGGGATCAGGGGGGCGGGAGCTCCTACAATGAGCAGTTCTTC. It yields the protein CARDQGGGSSYNEQFF.

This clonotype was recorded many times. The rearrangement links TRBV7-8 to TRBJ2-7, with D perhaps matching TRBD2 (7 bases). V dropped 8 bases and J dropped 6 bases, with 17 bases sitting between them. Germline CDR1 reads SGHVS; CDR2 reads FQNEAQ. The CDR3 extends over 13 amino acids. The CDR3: CASVGGGSGEQYF. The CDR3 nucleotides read TGTGCCAGCGTTGGGGGCGGGAGTGGCGAGCAGTACTTC.

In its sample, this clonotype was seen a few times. The CDR3 bases are TGTGCCAGTAGCCCTCAGCTCTACAATGAGCAGTTCTTC. Amino acids: CASSPQLYNEQFF. The J gene is TRBJ2-1, the V gene TRBV2; D ambiguous. Germline CDR1 is SNHLY and CDR2 is FYNNEI. The CDR3 loop spans 13 amino acids. V lost 9 bases, J lost 3 bases, and 12 bases lay in between.

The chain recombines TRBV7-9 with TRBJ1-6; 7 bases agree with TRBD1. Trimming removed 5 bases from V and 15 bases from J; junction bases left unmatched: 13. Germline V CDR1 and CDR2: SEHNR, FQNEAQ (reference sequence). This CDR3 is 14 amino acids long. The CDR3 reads CASSNGTARGSLHF. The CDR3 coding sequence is TGTGCCAGCAGCAACGGGACAGCCAGAGGGAGCCTCCACTTT.